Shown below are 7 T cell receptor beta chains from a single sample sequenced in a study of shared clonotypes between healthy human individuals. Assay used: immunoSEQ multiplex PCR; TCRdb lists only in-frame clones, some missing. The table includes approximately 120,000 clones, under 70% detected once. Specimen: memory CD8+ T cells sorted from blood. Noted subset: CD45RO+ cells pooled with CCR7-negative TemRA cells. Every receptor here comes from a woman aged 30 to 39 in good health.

The CDR3 coding sequence is TGTGCCAGCAGTTTAAGCAGGCTCTACAATGAGCAGTTCTTC. Residues: CASSLSRLYNEQFF. This rearrangement joins TRBV27 to TRBJ2-1; no clear D gene. The V gene's germline CDR1 is MNHEY and CDR2 SMNVEV (reference sequence). The CDR3 consists of 14 residues. Trimming left V 2 bases short and J 3 bases short, with 8 bases between.

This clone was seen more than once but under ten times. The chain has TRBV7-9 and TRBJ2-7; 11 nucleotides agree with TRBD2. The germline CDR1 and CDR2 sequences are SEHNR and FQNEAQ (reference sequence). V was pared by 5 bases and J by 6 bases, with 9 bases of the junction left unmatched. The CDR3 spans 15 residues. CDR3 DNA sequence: TGTGCCAGCAGCCCTAGCGGGAGGCTCTCCGGCGAGCAGTACTTC. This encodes CASSPSGRLSGEQYF.

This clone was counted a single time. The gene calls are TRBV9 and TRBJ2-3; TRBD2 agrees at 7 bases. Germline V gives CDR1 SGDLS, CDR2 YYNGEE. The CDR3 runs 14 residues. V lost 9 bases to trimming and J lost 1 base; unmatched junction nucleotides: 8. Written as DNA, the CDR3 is TGTGCCACCTCGGGGGGAGCTGGCACAGATACGCAGTATTTT. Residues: CATSGGAGTDTQYF.

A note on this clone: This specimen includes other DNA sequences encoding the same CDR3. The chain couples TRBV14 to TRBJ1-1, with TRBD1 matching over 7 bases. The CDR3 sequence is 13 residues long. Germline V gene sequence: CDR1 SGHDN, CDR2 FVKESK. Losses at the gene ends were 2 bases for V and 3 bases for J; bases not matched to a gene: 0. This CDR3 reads CASSQQGDTEAFF. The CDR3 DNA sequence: TGTGCCAGCAGCCAACAGGGGGACACTGAAGCTTTCTTT.

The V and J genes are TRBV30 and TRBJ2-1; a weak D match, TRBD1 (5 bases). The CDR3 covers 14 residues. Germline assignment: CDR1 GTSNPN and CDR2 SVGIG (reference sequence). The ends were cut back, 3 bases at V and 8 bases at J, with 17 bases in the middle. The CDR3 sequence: CAWSRVLFWDEQFF. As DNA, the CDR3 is TGTGCCTGGAGCAGGGTTCTTTTTTGGGATGAGCAGTTCTTC.

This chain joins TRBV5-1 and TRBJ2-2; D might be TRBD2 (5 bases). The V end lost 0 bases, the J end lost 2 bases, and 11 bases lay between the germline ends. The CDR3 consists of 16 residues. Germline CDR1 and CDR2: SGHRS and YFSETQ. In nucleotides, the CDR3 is TGCGCCAGCAGCTTGGCCTCACTAGAAAACACCGGGGAGCTGTTTTTT. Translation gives CASSLASLENTGELFF.

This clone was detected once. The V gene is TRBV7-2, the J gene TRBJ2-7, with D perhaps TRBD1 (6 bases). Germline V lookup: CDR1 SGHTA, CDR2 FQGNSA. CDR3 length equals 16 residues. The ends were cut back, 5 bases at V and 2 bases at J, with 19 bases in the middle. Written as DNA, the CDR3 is TGTGCCAGCAGCGAAGCCGGGACACCTGTAACCTACGAGCAGTACTTC. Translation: CASSEAGTPVTYEQYF.